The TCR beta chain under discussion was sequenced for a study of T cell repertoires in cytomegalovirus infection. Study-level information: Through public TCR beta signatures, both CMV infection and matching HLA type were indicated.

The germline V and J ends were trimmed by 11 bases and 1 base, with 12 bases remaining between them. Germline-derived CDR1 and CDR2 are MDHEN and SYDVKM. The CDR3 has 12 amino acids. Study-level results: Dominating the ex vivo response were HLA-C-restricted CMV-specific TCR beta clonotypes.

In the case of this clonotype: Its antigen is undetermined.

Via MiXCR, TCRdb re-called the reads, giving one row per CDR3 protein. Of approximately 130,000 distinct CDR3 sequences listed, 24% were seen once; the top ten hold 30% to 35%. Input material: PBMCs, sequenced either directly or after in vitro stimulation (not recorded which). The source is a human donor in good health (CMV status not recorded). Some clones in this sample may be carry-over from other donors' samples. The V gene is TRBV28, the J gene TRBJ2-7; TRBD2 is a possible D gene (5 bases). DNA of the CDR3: TGTGCCGCCCAACGGGATTCCTACGAGCAGTACTTC. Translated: CAAQRDSYEQYF.